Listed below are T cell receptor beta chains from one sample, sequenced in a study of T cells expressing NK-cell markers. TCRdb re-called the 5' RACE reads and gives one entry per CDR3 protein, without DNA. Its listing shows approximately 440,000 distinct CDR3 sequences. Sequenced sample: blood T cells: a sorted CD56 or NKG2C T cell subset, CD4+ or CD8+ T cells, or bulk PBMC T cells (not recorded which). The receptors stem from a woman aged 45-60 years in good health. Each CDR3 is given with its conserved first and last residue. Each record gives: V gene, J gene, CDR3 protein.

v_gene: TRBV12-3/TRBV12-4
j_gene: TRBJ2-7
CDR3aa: CASSQGLAGVTSYEQYF

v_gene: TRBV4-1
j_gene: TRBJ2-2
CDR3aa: CASSPRRVEEPGELFF

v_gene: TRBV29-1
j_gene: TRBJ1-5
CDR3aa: CSVQTGGDQPQHF

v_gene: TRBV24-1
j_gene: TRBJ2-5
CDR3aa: CATSDRGLDQETQYF

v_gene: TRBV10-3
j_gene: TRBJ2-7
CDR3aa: CAISTLGLAGGSEQYF

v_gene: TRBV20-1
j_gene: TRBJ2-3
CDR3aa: CSATPLAGGGTDTQYF

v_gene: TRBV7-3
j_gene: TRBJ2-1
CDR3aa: CASSHGLEDEQFF

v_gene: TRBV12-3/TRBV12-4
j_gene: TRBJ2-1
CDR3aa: CASSPQLVSYNEQFF

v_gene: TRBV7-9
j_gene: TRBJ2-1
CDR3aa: CASRPRASSHNNEQFF

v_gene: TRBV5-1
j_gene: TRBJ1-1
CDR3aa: CASSLGARDSTEAFF

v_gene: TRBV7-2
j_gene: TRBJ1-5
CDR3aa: CASSLGDTLGLPQHF

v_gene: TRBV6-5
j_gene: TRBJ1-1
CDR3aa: CASSPGPTEAFF

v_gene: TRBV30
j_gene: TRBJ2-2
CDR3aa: CASPMNTGELFF

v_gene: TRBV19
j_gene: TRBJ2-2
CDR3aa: CASSIDGRGNTGELFF

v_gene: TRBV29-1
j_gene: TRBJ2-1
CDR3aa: CSVDGLRLWDYNEQFF

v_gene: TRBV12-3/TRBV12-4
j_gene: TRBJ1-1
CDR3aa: CASSLSGIGTEAFF

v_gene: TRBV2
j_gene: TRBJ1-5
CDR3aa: CASSDARDSNQPQHF

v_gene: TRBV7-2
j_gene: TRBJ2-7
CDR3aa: CASSILADGYEQYF

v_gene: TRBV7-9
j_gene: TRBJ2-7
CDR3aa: CASSLGLGLAGGEGPNEQYF

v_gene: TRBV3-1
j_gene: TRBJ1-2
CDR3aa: CASSQDRGRDYGYTF

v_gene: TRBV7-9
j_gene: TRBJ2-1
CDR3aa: CASSRRNEQFF

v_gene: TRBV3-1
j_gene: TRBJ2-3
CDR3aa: CASSPTSGYGADTQYF

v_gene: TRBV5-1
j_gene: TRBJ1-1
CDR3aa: CASSAMTVNTEAFF

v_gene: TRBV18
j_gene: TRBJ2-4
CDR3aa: CASSEDRGSMDIQYF

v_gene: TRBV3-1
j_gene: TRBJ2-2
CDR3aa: CASSQALGFGELFF

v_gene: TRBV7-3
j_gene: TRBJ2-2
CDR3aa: CASSSSTGSAGELFF

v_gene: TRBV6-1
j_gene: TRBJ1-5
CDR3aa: CASMFLSGPQHF

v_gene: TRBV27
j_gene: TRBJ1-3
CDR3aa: CASSPGGENTIYF

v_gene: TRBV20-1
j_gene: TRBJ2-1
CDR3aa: CSARDPQRRPTNEQFF